The rows below give T cell receptor beta chains drawn from one sample of a study of T cells in localized non-small cell lung cancer. The assay was immunoSEQ multiplex PCR, and TCRdb's table has in-frame clones only and misses some. The table includes over 900 clones, roughly 31% detected once. The sequencing here drew on normal lung tissue next to the tumor, taken before any cancer treatment. Receptors originate from a male donor aged 60 or older with stage II squamous cell lung carcinoma. CDR3s include the opening cysteine and the closing phenylalanine or tryptophan. A D gene is named only where the DNA matches it firmly. Only part of the rows carry a size: once, few, many, or a class if the clone is expanded.

size: few
D: -
J: TRBJ1-3
V: TRBV6-8
CDR3: CATRTGGGNTIYF
DNA: TGTGCCACACGAACCGGCGGGGGGAACACCATATATTTT

size: -
D: TRBD1
J: TRBJ2-7
V: TRBV6-8
CDR3: CASSSRDRAAGNEQYF
DNA: TGTGCCAGCAGTTCCCGGGACAGGGCTGCAGGAAACGAGCAGTACTTC

size: -
D: -
J: TRBJ2-3
V: TRBV7-5
CDR3: CASSLEGGTFTDTQYF
DNA: TGTGCCAGCAGCTTAGAGGGGGGGACTTTCACAGATACGCAGTATTTT

size: -
D: TRBD2
J: TRBJ2-1
V: TRBV11-3
CDR3: CASSPRTSDYNEQFF
DNA: TGTGCCAGCAGCCCCCGGACTAGCGACTACAATGAGCAGTTCTTC

size: medium-sized
D: -
J: TRBJ1-2
V: TRBV11-3
CDR3: CASSFWVSNYGYTF
DNA: TGTGCCAGCAGCTTTTGGGTTTCTAACTATGGCTACACCTTC

size: medium-sized
D: -
J: TRBJ1-2
V: TRBV6-8
CDR3: CASSGGDRYYGYTF
DNA: TGTGCCAGCAGTGGAGGGGACCGATACTATGGCTACACCTTC

size: -
D: -
J: TRBJ2-3
V: TRBV12-5
CDR3: CASGLDRAVDTQYF
DNA: TGTGCTAGTGGTTTGGACAGGGCCGTAGATACGCAGTATTTT

size: -
D: -
J: TRBJ1-3
V: TRBV25-1
CDR3: CASSVSGSLAGNTIYF
DNA: TGTGCCAGCAGTGTTTCAGGCAGTCTCGCTGGAAACACCATATATTTT

size: -
D: TRBD1
J: TRBJ1-2
V: TRBV28
CDR3: CASSSTGGAGYTF
DNA: TGTGCCAGCAGTTCCACAGGGGGCGCTGGCTACACCTTC

size: -
D: -
J: TRBJ1-1
V: TRBV11-3
CDR3: CASSLVGHGNTEAFF
DNA: TGTGCCAGCAGCTTAGTAGGCCATGGGAACACTGAAGCTTTCTTT

size: few
D: -
J: TRBJ2-1
V: TRBV11-3
CDR3: CASSFIQGSDNEQFF
DNA: TGTGCCAGCAGCTTTATACAGGGATCGGACAATGAGCAGTTCTTC

size: medium-sized
D: -
J: TRBJ2-1
V: TRBV9
CDR3: CASSLGRTAKFF
DNA: TGTGCCAGCAGCTTAGGTCGGACAGCGAAGTTCTTC

size: large
D: -
J: TRBJ2-4
V: TRBV5-1
CDR3: CASSLEQTSGIQYF
DNA: TGCGCCAGCAGCTTGGAGCAGACTTCAGGCATTCAGTACTTC

size: -
D: -
J: TRBJ1-2
V: TRBV19
CDR3: CASRDRINYGYTF
DNA: TGTGCCAGTCGCGACAGGATAAACTATGGCTACACCTTC

size: -
D: TRBD2
J: TRBJ2-1
V: TRBV19
CDR3: CATGTSGNNEQFF
DNA: TGTGCCACCGGGACTAGCGGGAATAATGAGCAGTTCTTC

size: medium-sized
D: -
J: TRBJ1-1
V: TRBV9
CDR3: CASSVTGNTEAFF
DNA: TGTGCCAGCAGCGTTACAGGGAACACTGAAGCTTTCTTT

size: -
D: TRBD1
J: TRBJ2-1
V: TRBV10-2
CDR3: CASSGLDRGDYNEQFF
DNA: TGCGCCAGCAGTGGGTTAGACAGGGGAGACTACAATGAGCAGTTCTTC

size: -
D: TRBD2
J: TRBJ2-7
V: TRBV28
CDR3: CASSSLLAGGMSYF
DNA: TGTGCCAGCAGTTCACTTCTAGCGGGAGGAATGTCGTACTTC

size: -
D: -
J: TRBJ2-7
V: TRBV28
CDR3: CASSDLNSGQYF
DNA: TGTGCCAGCAGTGACCTAAACTCGGGCCAGTACTTC

size: -
D: TRBD1
J: TRBJ2-7
V: TRBV5-1
CDR3: CASSPGQGGYEQYF
DNA: TGCGCCAGCAGCCCGGGACAGGGGGGATACGAGCAGTACTTC

size: -
D: -
J: TRBJ1-1
V: TRBV10-2
CDR3: CASTLRGVNTEAFF
DNA: TGCGCCAGCACCCTAAGGGGGGTGAACACTGAAGCTTTCTTT

size: medium-sized
D: -
J: TRBJ1-1
V: TRBV11-3
CDR3: CASTPLRHLNTEAFF
DNA: TGTGCCAGCACCCCCCTCCGACACCTGAACACTGAAGCTTTCTTT

size: few
D: -
J: TRBJ2-1
V: TRBV13
CDR3: CASSLEAQYGNEQFF
DNA: TGTGCCAGCAGCTTAGAGGCCCAATATGGGAATGAGCAGTTCTTC

size: medium-sized
D: -
J: TRBJ2-2
V: TRBV14
CDR3: CASSDTGELFF
DNA: TGTGCCAGCTCTGACACCGGGGAGCTGTTTTTT

size: few
D: TRBD1
J: TRBJ1-5
V: TRBV5-1
CDR3: CASRTGTDSNQPQHF
DNA: TGCGCCAGCAGGACAGGGACAGATAGCAATCAGCCCCAGCATTTT

size: -
D: TRBD1
J: TRBJ1-4
V: TRBV19
CDR3: CASSLLGDRGGEKLFF
DNA: TGTGCCAGTAGTCTCCTTGGGGACAGGGGAGGCGAAAAACTGTTTTTT

size: -
D: TRBD1
J: TRBJ1-1
V: TRBV6-8
CDR3: CASSFLQGRNTEAFF
DNA: TGTGCCAGCAGTTTTTTACAGGGGCGGAACACTGAAGCTTTCTTT

size: -
D: -
J: TRBJ1-6
V: TRBV5-1
CDR3: CASSSSSGTMLSPLHF
DNA: TGCGCCAGCAGCTCATCTTCCGGGACAATGCTTTCACCCCTCCACTTT

size: few
D: -
J: TRBJ1-6
V: TRBV11-3
CDR3: CASSPHGDFYNSPLHF
DNA: TGTGCCAGCAGCCCCCACGGAGATTTCTATAATTCACCCCTCCACTTT

size: large
D: TRBD2
J: TRBJ2-7
V: TRBV9
CDR3: CASSPSGRGTYEQYF
DNA: TGTGCCAGCAGCCCAAGCGGGAGAGGGACCTACGAGCAGTACTTC

size: -
D: -
J: TRBJ2-1
V: TRBV19
CDR3: CATFRSNEQFF
DNA: TGTGCCACCTTCCGGTCCAATGAGCAGTTCTTC

size: few
D: -
J: TRBJ2-7
V: TRBV19
CDR3: CASSIDPSKQPHF
DNA: TGTGCCAGTAGTATAGATCCCTCAAAACAGCCGCACTTC

size: -
D: -
J: TRBJ1-2
V: TRBV19
CDR3: CASSEPGISYGYTF
DNA: TGTGCCAGTAGTGAGCCGGGTATCAGCTATGGCTATACCTTC

size: -
D: TRBD2
J: TRBJ2-5
V: TRBV28
CDR3: CASSSFSGGAETQYF
DNA: TGTGCCAGCAGTTCTTTTAGCGGGGGGGCCGAGACCCAGTACTTC

size: -
D: -
J: TRBJ2-7
V: TRBV23-1
CDR3: CASSPLGGDEQYF
DNA: TGCGCCAGCAGCCCTCTGGGCGGGGACGAGCAGTACTTC

size: -
D: TRBD1
J: TRBJ1-1
V: TRBV16
CDR3: CASSQSRTGRGTEAFF
DNA: TGTGCCAGCAGCCAATCTCGGACAGGGAGGGGTACTGAAGCTTTCTTT

size: few
D: -
J: TRBJ1-2
V: TRBV5-1
CDR3: CASTKGETSYGYTF
DNA: TGCGCCAGCACTAAGGGGGAAACCTCCTATGGCTACACCTTC